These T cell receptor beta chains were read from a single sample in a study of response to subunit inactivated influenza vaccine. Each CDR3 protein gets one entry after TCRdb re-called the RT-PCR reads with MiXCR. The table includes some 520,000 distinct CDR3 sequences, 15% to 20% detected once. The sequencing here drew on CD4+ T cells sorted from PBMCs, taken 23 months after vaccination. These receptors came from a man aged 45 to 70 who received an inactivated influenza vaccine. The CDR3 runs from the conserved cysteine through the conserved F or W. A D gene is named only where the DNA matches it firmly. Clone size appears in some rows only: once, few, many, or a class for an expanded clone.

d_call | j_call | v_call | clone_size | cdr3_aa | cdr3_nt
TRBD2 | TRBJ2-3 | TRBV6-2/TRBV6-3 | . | CASSYTTSGRVKRTQYF | TGTGCCAGCAGTTATACGACTAGCGGGAGGGTTAAGAGGACGCAGTATTTT
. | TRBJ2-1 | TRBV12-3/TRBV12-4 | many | CASSLTQRMHNEQFF | TGTGCCAGCAGTTTAACCCAGCGGATGCACAATGAGCAGTTCTTC
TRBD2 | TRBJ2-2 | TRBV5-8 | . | CASSLLAGHTGELFF | TGTGCCAGCAGCTTACTAGCGGGACACACCGGGGAGCTGTTTTTT
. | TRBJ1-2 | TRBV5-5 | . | CASSPRDRYGYTF | TGTGCCAGCAGCCCCCGGGATCGGTATGGCTACACCTTC
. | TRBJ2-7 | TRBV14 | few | CASSQDIARDVYEQYF | TGTGCCAGCAGCCAAGATATCGCGCGGGACGTCTACGAGCAGTACTTC
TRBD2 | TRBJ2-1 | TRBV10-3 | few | CATRLAGEGYEQFF | TGTGCCACCCGACTAGCGGGGGAGGGTTATGAGCAGTTCTTC
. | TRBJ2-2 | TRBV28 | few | CASSFRKRQGNWGELFF | TGTGCCAGCAGTTTTCGAAAGAGACAAGGGAATTGGGGGGAGCTGTTTTTT
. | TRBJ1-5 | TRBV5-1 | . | CASSLYHEWYSNQPQHF | TGCGCCAGCAGCTTGTATCACGAGTGGTATAGCAATCAGCCCCAGCATTTT
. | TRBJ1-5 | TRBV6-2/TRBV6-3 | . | CASNGAASNQPQHF | TGTGCCAGCAACGGAGCAGCTAGCAATCAGCCCCAGCATTTT
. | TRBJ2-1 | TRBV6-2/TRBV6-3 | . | CASSYSGGNIYNEQFF | TGTGCCAGCAGTTACTCGGGGGGAAATATCTACAATGAGCAGTTCTTC
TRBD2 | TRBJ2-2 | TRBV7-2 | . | CASSLGRAGGNTGELFF | TGTGCCAGCAGCTTAGGGCGAGCGGGAGGAAACACCGGGGAGCTGTTTTTT
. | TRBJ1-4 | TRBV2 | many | CASSATGKLFF | TGTGCCAGCAGTGCTACAGGAAAACTGTTTTTT
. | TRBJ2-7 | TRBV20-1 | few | CSATEPLSTYEQYF | TGCAGTGCCACAGAACCCCTTAGCACCTACGAGCAGTACTTC
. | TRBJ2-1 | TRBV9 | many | CASSPAGPSYNEQFF | TGTGCCAGCAGCCCAGCCGGACCCTCCTACAATGAGCAGTTCTTC
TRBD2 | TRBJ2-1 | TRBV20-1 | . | CSARVSGGPLLSYNEQFF | TGCAGTGCTAGAGTGTCGGGGGGGCCACTCCTCTCCTACAATGAGCAGTTCTTC
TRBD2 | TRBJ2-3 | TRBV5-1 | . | CASMVAGRTDTQYF | TGCGCCAGCATGGTAGCGGGACGCACAGATACGCAGTATTTT
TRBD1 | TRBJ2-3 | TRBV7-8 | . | CASSHSTGGLTDTQYF | TGTGCCAGCAGCCACTCGACAGGGGGGTTGACAGATACGCAGTATTTT
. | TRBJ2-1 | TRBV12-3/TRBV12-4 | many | CASSGTLSYNEQFF | TGTGCCAGCAGCGGGACTCTCTCCTACAATGAGCAGTTCTTC
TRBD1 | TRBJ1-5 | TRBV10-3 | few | CAISASGGVQSNQPQHF | TGTGCCATCAGTGCATCAGGGGGCGTTCAGAGCAATCAGCCCCAGCATTTT
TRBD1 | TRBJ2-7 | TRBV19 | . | CASSPPGQGAYEQYF | TGTGCCAGTAGTCCACCGGGACAGGGGGCCTACGAGCAGTACTTC
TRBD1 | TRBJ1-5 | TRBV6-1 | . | CASRTGEVSNQPQHF | TGTGCCAGCAGGACAGGGGAGGTAAGCAATCAGCCCCAGCATTTT
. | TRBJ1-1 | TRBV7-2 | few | CASSITFGGTEAFF | TGTGCCAGCAGCATAACCTTCGGGGGTACTGAAGCTTTCTTT
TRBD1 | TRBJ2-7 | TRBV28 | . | CASRRSGQTYEQYF | TGTGCCAGCAGAAGATCGGGACAGACCTACGAGCAGTACTTC
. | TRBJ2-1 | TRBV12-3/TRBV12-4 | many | CASRTLNEQFF | TGTGCCAGCAGGACCTTAAATGAGCAGTTCTTC
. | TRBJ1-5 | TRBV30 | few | CAWSVGLNQPQHF | TGTGCCTGGAGTGTCGGGCTCAATCAGCCCCAGCATTTT
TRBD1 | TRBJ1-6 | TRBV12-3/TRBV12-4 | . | CASRARTGGNSPLHF | TGTGCCAGCAGGGCGCGGACAGGGGGGAATTCACCCCTCCACTTT
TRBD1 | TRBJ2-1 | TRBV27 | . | CASSSSGTENNEQFF | TGTGCCAGCAGCTCTTCTGGGACAGAAAACAATGAGCAGTTCTTC
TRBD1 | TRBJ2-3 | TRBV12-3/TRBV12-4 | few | CASSPGTGVTDTQYF | TGTGCCAGCAGCCCCGGGACAGGGGTCACAGATACGCAGTATTTT
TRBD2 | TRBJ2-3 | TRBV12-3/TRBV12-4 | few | CASSLGLAGDTDTQYF | TGTGCCAGCAGTCTGGGACTAGCGGGGGACACAGATACGCAGTATTTT
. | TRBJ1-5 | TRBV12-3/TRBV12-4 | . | CASSSARGNSNQPQHF | TGTGCCAGCAGTTCCGCCCGGGGGAATAGCAATCAGCCCCAGCATTTT
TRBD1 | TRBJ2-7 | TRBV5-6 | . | CASSFGTGFSYEQYF | TGTGCCAGCAGCTTTGGGACAGGGTTCTCCTACGAGCAGTACTTC
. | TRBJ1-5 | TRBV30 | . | CAWRVRGSNQPQHF | TGTGCCTGGAGGGTGAGAGGTAGCAATCAGCCCCAGCATTTT
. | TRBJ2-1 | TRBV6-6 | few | CASSNLDRNEQFF | TGTGCCAGCAGTAACCTCGATCGCAATGAGCAGTTCTTC
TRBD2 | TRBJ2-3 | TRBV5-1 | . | CASSPTGTSGRWGDTQYF | TGCGCCAGCAGCCCAACAGGGACTAGCGGGAGATGGGGAGATACGCAGTATTTT
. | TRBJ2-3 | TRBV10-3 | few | CAISGSSADTQYF | TGTGCCATCAGTGGGAGCAGCGCAGATACGCAGTATTTT
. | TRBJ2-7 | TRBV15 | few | CATSRVIRTDYEQYF | TGTGCCACCAGCAGAGTAATACGGACAGACTACGAGCAGTACTTC
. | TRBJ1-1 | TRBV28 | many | CASSLLLGRARSNTEAFF | TGTGCCAGCAGTTTACTGCTCGGGCGGGCGCGGTCTAACACTGAAGCTTTCTTT
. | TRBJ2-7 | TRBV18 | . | CASSPSRGSFEQYF | TGTGCCAGCTCACCCAGCAGGGGTTCATTCGAGCAGTACTTC
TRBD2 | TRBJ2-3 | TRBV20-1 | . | CSVLVGLAGGYRTDTQYF | TGCAGTGTGCTGGTGGGACTAGCGGGGGGGTACCGCACAGATACGCAGTATTTT
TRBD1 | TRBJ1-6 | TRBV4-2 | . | CASSQEGQGNLALHF | TGTGCCAGCAGCCAAGAGGGACAGGGCAATCTGGCCCTCCACTTT
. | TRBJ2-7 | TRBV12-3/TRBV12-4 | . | CASSFSKTYEQYF | TGTGCCAGCAGTTTTAGCAAGACCTACGAGCAGTACTTC
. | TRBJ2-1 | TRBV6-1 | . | CASILRPGDSSYNEQFF | TGTGCCAGCATCCTCCGGCCCGGGGACTCTTCCTACAATGAGCAGTTCTTC
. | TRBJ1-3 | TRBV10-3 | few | CAISGPGTGGFSGNTIYF | TGTGCCATCAGTGGGCCTGGGACGGGGGGATTCTCTGGAAACACCATATATTTT
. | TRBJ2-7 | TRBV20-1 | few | CSANAGYREQYF | TGCAGTGCTAATGCCGGGTACAGAGAGCAGTACTTC
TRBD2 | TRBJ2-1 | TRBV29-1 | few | CSASGSGRARSYNEQFF | TGCAGCGCTTCGGGTAGCGGGAGGGCCAGGTCCTACAATGAGCAGTTCTTC
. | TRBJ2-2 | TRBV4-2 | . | CASSQLDTGELFF | TGTGCCAGCAGCCAATTGGACACCGGGGAGCTGTTTTTT